A single sample is the source of the 29 T cell receptor beta chains below, sequenced in a study of T cells in Graves' hyperthyroidism and ophthalmopathy. Amplification targeted TCR beta CDR3 regions from RNA transcripts. First-round RT-PCR with HTBI primers amplified the TCR CDR3 region. In TCRdb, the multiplex PCR reads were re-called with MiXCR into one record per CDR3 protein. Among about 360,000 distinct CDR3 sequences listed, over 10% were seen once. Sequencing input: blood. The source of these receptors is a woman aged 18-29 years with Graves' hyperthyroidism.

This clonotype was recorded once. This chain joins TRBV4-2 and TRBJ2-6, with TRBD1 as a possible D gene (6 bases). CDR3 size: 17 residues. Germline V gene data show CDR1 as LGHNA and CDR2 as YNFKEQ. The V and J ends lost 0 bases and 3 bases respectively, with 12 bases between them. This CDR3 reads CASSQEFTGIGANVLTF. The CDR3 region has the DNA TGTGCCAGCAGCCAAGAATTTACAGGGATTGGGGCCAACGTCCTGACTTTC.

This clonotype was found many times. The V and J genes are TRBV19 and TRBJ2-2; D call uncertain. There are 15 residues in the CDR3. Deletions cut 3 bases from V and 0 bases from J, with 8 bases between. CDR1 and CDR2 (germline): LNHDA, SQIVND (reference sequence). The CDR3 spells CASSILSANTGELFF. The CDR3 DNA reads as TGTGCCAGTAGTATCCTGTCGGCGAACACCGGGGAGCTGTTTTTT. The full variable domain, with the rest looked up from reference TRBV19 and TRBJ2-2, is DGGITQSPKYLFRKEGQNVTLSCEQNLNHDAMYWYRQDPGQGLRLIYYSQIVNDFQKGDIAEGYSVSREKKESFPLTVTSAQKNPTAFYLCASSILSANTGELFFGEGSRLTVL.

The table lists this clonotype with a count of one. Germline and junction disagree at one end, which may indicate a read error. The chain couples TRBV6-8 to TRBJ2-5; D gene ambiguous. This CDR3 spans 14 amino acids. Germline CDR1 is MNHGY and CDR2 is SAAAGT. CDR3 sequence (DNA): TGCGCCAGCAGTGACGGCCACCCCGGAGAGACCCAGTACTTC. This gives the protein CASSDGHPGETQYF.

This clonotype was detected a few times. The chain is built from TRBV28 and TRBJ2-3; 7 bases line up with TRBD2. J gave up 4 bases and V 3 bases, and 13 bases lay outside the gene matches. The germline V gene encodes CDR1 MDHEN and CDR2 SYDVKM. The CDR3 contains 17 residues. CDR3 sequence: CASSFVGGPNSSDTQYF. Written as DNA, the CDR3 is TGTGCCAGCAGTTTCGTGGGAGGGCCGAATAGTTCAGATACGCAGTATTTT.

This clonotype was seen ten or more times. This sequence joins TRBV20-1 and TRBJ1-1, with D tentatively TRBD1 (5 bases). V was shortened by 6 bases and J by 6 bases, with 14 bases between the two germline ends. Germline-derived CDR1 and CDR2 are DFQATT and SNEGSKA (reference sequence). The CDR3 has 12 residues. The CDR3 sequence is CSAGSTGAEAFF. The DNA of the CDR3 is TGCAGTGCCGGTAGCACAGGCGCTGAAGCTTTCTTT.

The chain is built from TRBV2 and TRBJ2-2; perhaps D is TRBD1 or TRBD2 (7 bases each). This CDR3 comprises 17 residues. V lost 2 bases to trimming and J lost 6 bases, with 19 bases between them. CDR1 is SNHLY, CDR2 FYNNEI, per germline. The CDR3 DNA sequence: TGTGCCAGCAGTGAATTGGGCGACAGGGAGGGGGCCGGGGAGCTGTTTTTT. Encoded protein: CASSELGDREGAGELFF.

This clonotype has a handful of counts. The chain carries TRBV7-2 and TRBJ1-5; tentatively, D is TRBD1 (5 bases). V shed 2 bases and J shed 0 bases, with 11 bases lying between them. Per the germline V gene, CDR1 is SGHTA and CDR2 is FQGNSA. The CDR3 runs to 16 residues. CDR3 DNA: TGTGCCAGCAGCTTAAGTAGGACACCTAGCAATCAGCCCCAGCATTTT. It encodes CASSLSRTPSNQPQHF.

This clonotype was seen at least ten times. The chain combines TRBV6-1 with TRBJ1-5, with D perhaps matching TRBD1 (6 bases). V shed 7 bases and J shed 1 base, with 17 bases lying between them. Germline V gives CDR1 MNHNS, CDR2 SASEGT. This CDR3 has 16 residues. Here the CDR3 reads CASTNEKQGSNQPQHF. CDR3 DNA sequence: TGTGCCAGCACCAATGAGAAACAGGGCAGCAATCAGCCCCAGCATTTT.

A remark on this clonotype: A much larger clonotype is one base distant, so this may be a read error. The chain employs TRBV11-2 and TRBJ2-7; maybe TRBD2 (5 bases). Germline lookup yields CDR1 SGHAT and CDR2 FQNNGV. There are 11 residues in the CDR3. The CDR3 loop is CVSSGYYEQYF. CDR3 DNA: TGTGTCAGCAGCGGTTACTACGAGCAGTACTTC.

This clonotype occurred many times. The chain joins TRBV7-2 to TRBJ2-1, with D possibly matching TRBD2 (6 bases). Germline CDR1 SGHTA, CDR2 FQGNSA. The CDR3 sequence is 15 residues long. V shed 3 bases and J shed 1 base, with 10 bases lying between them. The CDR3 bases are TGTGCCAGCAGCTTTTGGGGGGAATCCTACAATGAGCAGTTCTTC. This translates into CASSFWGESYNEQFF.

This rearrangement joins TRBV5-4 to TRBJ2-3, with 9 bases identical to TRBD2. The germline gives CDR1 SGHNT, CDR2 YYREEE (reference sequence). V gave up 4 bases and J gave up 4 bases; unmatched junction bases: 10. The CDR3 sequence is 16 residues long. The CDR3 sequence is CASSLPAGGWADTQYF. CDR3 sequence (DNA): TGTGCCAGCAGCCTGCCAGCGGGAGGTTGGGCAGATACGCAGTATTTT.

In this sample, this clonotype turned up many times. V usage is TRBV6-2 or TRBV6-3 and J usage is TRBJ2-7; 12 nucleotides agree with TRBD2. The V segment lost 8 bases and the J segment 3 bases; nucleotides outside the gene matches: 8. Germline lookup yields CDR1 MNHEY and CDR2 SVGEGT. CDR3 size: 15 residues. The CDR3 DNA reads as TGTGCCAGCTCTGAACTAGCGGGAGGTAACTACGAGCAGTACTTC. This sequence encodes CASSELAGGNYEQYF.

This clonotype was picked up many times. V usage is TRBV6-6 and J usage is TRBJ2-7; a possible D gene is TRBD2 (6 bases). Germline CDR1 and CDR2: MNHNY and SVGAGI (reference sequence). The CDR3 is 14 amino acids. The ends were cut back, 2 bases at V and 0 bases at J, with 8 bases in the middle. This CDR3 is CASSYGGDSYEQYF. CDR3 sequence (DNA): TGTGCCAGCAGTTACGGCGGGGACTCCTACGAGCAGTACTTC.

This clonotype was seen at least ten times. CDR3 in amino acids: CAWTKGGSSGNTIYF. The CDR3 DNA sequence: TGTGCCTGGACCAAGGGAGGGAGCTCTGGAAACACCATATATTTT. The chain has TRBV30 and TRBJ1-3, with D unresolved. Germline V gene lookup returns CDR1 GTSNPN and CDR2 SVGIG (reference sequence). Deletions cut 4 bases from V and 0 bases from J, with 13 bases between. CDR3 length: 15 amino acids.

This clonotype occurred many times. This rearrangement joins TRBV6-5 to TRBJ1-5; a weak D match, TRBD1 (5 bases). Germline V gene data show CDR1 as MNHEY and CDR2 as SVGAGI. This CDR3 has 16 residues. Trimming took 0 bases from V and 0 from J, leaving 9 bases between them. The CDR3 DNA reads as TGTGCCAGCAGTTACTCGGATAGGGGTAGCAATCAGCCCCAGCATTTT. Translated: CASSYSDRGSNQPQHF.

This clonotype occurred a few times. The chain couples TRBV10-3 to TRBJ2-1; 8 nucleotides match TRBD1. The germline V gene encodes CDR1 ENHRY and CDR2 SYGVKD. This CDR3 spans 14 amino acids. After removal of 6 bases from V and 7 bases from J, the junction contained 8 bases not matched to a gene. The CDR3 DNA sequence: TGTGCCATCAGCCGGGACAGGTCGATTAATGAGCAGTTCTTC. Its protein is CAISRDRSINEQFF.

This clonotype was recorded at least ten times. J is TRBJ2-1 and V is TRBV6-2 or TRBV6-3; D unclear. Germline CDR1 and CDR2: MNHEY and SVGEGT. The CDR3 sequence is 17 residues long. V lost 4 bases to trimming and J lost 0 bases, with 16 bases between them. DNA of the CDR3: TGTGCCAGCAGTTCTCGGACCTCCTTGGGCTCCTACAATGAGCAGTTCTTC. This gives the protein CASSSRTSLGSYNEQFF.

The table lists this clonotype with many counts. The chain couples TRBV18 to TRBJ2-3; 7 nucleotides agree with TRBD2. Unmatched junction bases numbered 17, after V lost 0 bases and J lost 8 bases. Germline values: CDR1 KGHSH, CDR2 LQKENI. This CDR3 is built from 18 residues. The CDR3 bases are TGTGCCAGCTCACCACCTGCGGCGCAAAGCCCGCCGGGGGGTACGCAGTATTTT. Its translation is CASSPPAAQSPPGGTQYF.

This clonotype was seen ten or more times. The chain couples TRBV18 to TRBJ1-1; the match to TRBD1 covers 7 bases. V lost 6 bases and J lost 2; bases outside the gene matches: 12. The CDR3 length is 16 residues. From germline, CDR1 is KGHSH and CDR2 LQKENI. CDR3: CASSPLGGTANTEAFF. CDR3 in DNA: TGTGCCAGCTCCCCCCTCGGAGGGACAGCTAACACTGAAGCTTTCTTT.

There are a few counts of this clonotype. The chain employs TRBV6-1 and TRBJ1-6; unclear D gene. V gave up 7 bases and J gave up 3 bases, with 7 bases separating them. The CDR3 is 13 amino acids. Germline lookup yields CDR1 MNHNS and CDR2 SASEGT. The CDR3 DNA is TGTGCCAGCAATTGGGACTATAATTCACCCCTCCACTTT. Translation: CASNWDYNSPLHF.

At least ten counts were recorded for this clonotype. The CDR3 sequence: CSAKTRLGKVNEQFF. Here the CDR3 DNA reads TGCAGCGCAAAAACTAGACTAGGGAAGGTCAATGAGCAGTTCTTC. The chain uses TRBV20-1 and TRBJ2-1; D perhaps matches TRBD2 (6 bases). CDR3 length equals 15 residues. Germline CDR1 DFQATT, CDR2 SNEGSKA (reference sequence).

This clonotype was counted between two and nine times. This chain uses TRBV25-1 with TRBJ1-6, with D perhaps matching TRBD1 (6 bases). The ends were cut back, 8 bases at V and 5 bases at J, with 10 bases in the middle. CDR1 and CDR2 (germline): MGHDK, SYGVNS. The CDR3 length is 13 residues. CDR3 sequence reads: CASRQVDNSPLHF. The CDR3 bases are TGTGCCAGCCGACAGGTGGATAATTCACCCCTCCACTTT.

In this sample, this clonotype turned up a few times. CDR3 sequence reads: CASSLVPGQASEKLFF. For the CDR3, the DNA is TGTGCCAGCAGCTTAGTCCCGGGCCAAGCTTCCGAAAAACTGTTTTTT. The V and J genes are TRBV7-2 and TRBJ1-4; D gene uncertain. Trimming pared 1 base from V and 8 bases from J, leaving 17 bases between. Per the germline V gene, CDR1 is SGHTA and CDR2 is FQGNSA. The CDR3 length is 16 residues.

This clonotype was seen at least ten times. The genes are TRBV18 and TRBJ1-1; 8 positions match TRBD1. This CDR3 spans 13 amino acids. Germline CDR1 and CDR2: KGHSH and LQKENI. The V gene end was trimmed by 6 bases and the J gene end by 7 bases; junction bases not matched to a gene: 7. The CDR3 region is CASSPGQGNEAFF. CDR3 in DNA: TGTGCCAGCTCCCCAGGACAGGGAAATGAAGCTTTCTTT.

This clonotype was recorded at least ten times. The rearrangement joins TRBV6-2 or TRBV6-3 to TRBJ2-3; D gene uncertain. The CDR3 is 15 amino acids. Trimming left V 0 bases short and J 9 bases short, with 16 bases between. Germline CDR1 MNHEY, CDR2 SVGEGT. The CDR3 bases are TGTGCCAGCAGTTACTCGAGCCAGACGATGAAGACGCAGTATTTT. Translation: CASSYSSQTMKTQYF.

This clonotype was counted many times. The chain uses TRBV13 and TRBJ2-4; 9 nucleotides align to TRBD1. This CDR3 has 16 residues. Germline-derived CDR1 and CDR2 are PRHDT and FYEKMQ (reference sequence). V shed 7 bases and J 3 bases; nucleotides not matched to a gene: 10. DNA for the CDR3: TGTGCCAGCAATCGTCGACAGGGGGGTAGCAAAAACATTCAGTACTTC. Protein: CASNRRQGGSKNIQYF. Supplemented by reference TRBV13 and TRBJ2-4, the full variable domain reads AAGVIQSPRHLIKEKRETATLKCYPIPRHDTVYWYQQGPGQDPQFLISFYEKMQSDKGSIPDRFSAQQFSDYHSELNMSSLELGDSALYFCASNRRQGGSKNIQYFGAGTRLSVL.

This clonotype was detected many times. The DNA of the CDR3 is TGTGCCAGCAGCTTAGATGGACCGACGGGAAATCAGCCCCAGCATTTT. Translating gives CASSLDGPTGNQPQHF. The rearrangement links TRBV7-2 to TRBJ1-5; D is uncertain. Germline CDR1 reads SGHTA; CDR2 reads FQGNSA. This CDR3 is 16 amino acids long. The ends were cut back, 1 base at V and 4 bases at J, with 14 bases in the middle.

Concerning this clonotype itself: The germline gene is not matched at one end of the junction; a read error may be the cause. This sequence joins TRBV6-2 or TRBV6-3 and TRBJ2-1, with TRBD2 matching 8 bases. Germline-derived CDR1 and CDR2 are MNHEY and SVGEGT. This CDR3 spans 15 amino acids. The DNA of the CDR3 is TGTGCCAGCAGCCTCGGGGGGGCCGGGAAAAATGAGCGGTTCTTC. Translating it yields CASSLGGAGKNERFF.

Here the CDR3 reads CASSLGGNPSGQYF. CDR3 coding DNA: TGTGCCAGCAGCTTAGGCGGGAACCCTAGTGGTCAGTACTTC. This chain connects TRBV5-6 to TRBJ2-5; TRBD2 might be the D (6 bases). V lost 2 bases and J 11 bases, leaving 19 bases between the germline ends. The CDR3 contains 14 residues. Per the germline V gene, CDR1 is SGHDT and CDR2 is YYEEEE.